This T cell receptor (beta chain) emerged from a study of PD-1 blockade in classical Hodgkin lymphoma. Study outcomes and limitations: Baseline diversity resembling that of newly diagnosed patients was seen in complete responders. Baseline TCR diversity was reportedly lower in newly diagnosed patients than in healthy donors. It was reported as lower still in relapsed/refractory patients. Exclusion was the outcome for patients who began nivolumab under 1 year after ASCT. TCR diversity in CD4+, not CD8+, cells rose significantly by C4D1.

All patients relapsed after autologous stem cell transplantation, and brentuximab vedotin exposure varied. Produced via immunoSEQ multiplex PCR; TCRdb's table is partial and in-frame only. The sample has under 20,000 clones; around 84% are singletons. V dropped 1 base and J dropped 6 bases, with 9 bases sitting between them. Germline loops: CDR1 SEHNR, CDR2 FQNEAQ (reference sequence). This CDR3 contains 13 residues. On this clone itself: Antigen specificity is unknown.

This specimen consisted of peripheral blood mononuclear cells (PBMCs), obtained at baseline. V and J are TRBV7-9 and TRBJ1-1, with D perhaps matching TRBD1 (5 bases). The receptor was isolated from a human donor with classical Hodgkin lymphoma. CDR3 sequence reads: CASSLGGQPEAFF. As DNA, the CDR3 is TGTGCCAGCAGCTTAGGAGGACAACCTGAAGCTTTCTTT.